This T cell receptor beta chain emerged from a study of Ad26.COV2.S vaccination and SARS-CoV-2 variants. Concerning this clone: What it binds is not known.

Whole-study results and caveats: Non-spike TCR breadth showed similarity between vaccine and placebo recipients. The TCR breadth and depth analyses may have produced an underestimate of total T cell responses.

Sequenced by immunoSEQ multiplex PCR; TCRdb stores in-frame clones only, minus some. Here the sample spans a few hundred thousand clones, 80% to 95% being singletons. Treatment here: around 19 received Ad26.COV2.S at low or high dose, single or two shots; 5 received placebo; per-sample allocation not given. Material that was analyzed had been drawn on day 63 after the first vaccine or placebo injection. SARS-CoV-2 spike from the Wuhan strain was encoded by the vaccine, an Ad26 vector. Here the sequenced sample was peripheral blood, taken in a trial of Ad26.COV2.S vaccine versus placebo. This TCR was sampled from a person between 18 and 59 years old who received the Ad26.COV2.S COVID-19 vaccine or a placebo.

As DNA, the CDR3 is TGTGCCAGCAGTTTCTCTCAAGGGGTCGATGAGCAGTTCTTC. It is translated as CASSFSQGVDEQFF. V gene TRBV27 combines with J gene TRBJ2-1; D is possibly TRBD1 (5 bases). Trimming took 3 bases from V and 8 from J, leaving 14 bases between them. The CDR3 contains 14 residues. Germline assignment: CDR1 MNHEY and CDR2 SMNVEV (reference sequence).